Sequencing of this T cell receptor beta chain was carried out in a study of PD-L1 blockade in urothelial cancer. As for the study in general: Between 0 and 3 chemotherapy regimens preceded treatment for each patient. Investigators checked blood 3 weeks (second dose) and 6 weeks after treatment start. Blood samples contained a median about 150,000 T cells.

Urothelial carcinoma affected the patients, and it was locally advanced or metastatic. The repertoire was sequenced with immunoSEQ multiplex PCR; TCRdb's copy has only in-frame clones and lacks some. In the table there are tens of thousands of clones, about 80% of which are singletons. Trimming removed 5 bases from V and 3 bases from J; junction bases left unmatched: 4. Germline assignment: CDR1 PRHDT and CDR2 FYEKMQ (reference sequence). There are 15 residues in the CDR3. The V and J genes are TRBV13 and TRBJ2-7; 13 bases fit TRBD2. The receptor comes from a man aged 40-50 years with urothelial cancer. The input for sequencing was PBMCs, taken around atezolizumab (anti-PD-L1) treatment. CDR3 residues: CASSQGLAGNYEQYF. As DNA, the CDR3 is TGTGCCAGCAGCCAGGGACTAGCGGGAAACTACGAGCAGTACTTC.